Listed here are 11 T cell receptor beta chains from one sample, sequenced in a study of OX40 agonist ivuxolimab in advanced cancers. Preparation of the library involved the immunoSEQ multiplex PCR assay. What TCRdb holds here is the immuneACCESS table cut down to in-frame rearrangements. Part of the clones is not present; checked against another copy, under half of the missing clones reflect an unresolved V gene, and the others are unexplained. The sample table records under 95,000 clones; over 85% of these occur just once. Roughly 6.7% of the sample rests with the top ten. Sequencing was performed on CD4+ or CD8+ T cells sorted from blood, taken in a trial of the OX40 agonist ivuxolimab. These receptors were taken from an adult with an advanced solid tumor such as melanoma, head and neck, liver or kidney cancer.

The chain couples TRBV7-9 to TRBJ1-1; 10 nucleotides agree with TRBD1. Germline V gene data show CDR1 as SEHNR and CDR2 as FQNEAQ (reference sequence). This CDR3 region has 13 residues. V shed 10 bases, J shed 6 bases, and the junction held 8 bases outside the gene matches. CDR3 in DNA: TGTGCCACCCTGACAGGGGGCGAGGCTGAAGCTTTCTTT. The encoded protein is CATLTGGEAEAFF.

The V and J genes are TRBV5-6 and TRBJ1-2, with 10 bases lining up with TRBD1. Trimming cost V 0 bases and J 6 bases; bases outside gene matches: 5. The CDR3 runs to 15 residues. CDR1 and CDR2 from the germline V gene are SGHDT and YYEEEE. CDR3 region: CASSLVWDRGNGYTF. The DNA for the CDR3 is TGTGCCAGCAGCTTGGTCTGGGACAGGGGAAATGGCTACACCTTC.

Remarks on this clone: The same CDR3 can be traced to other DNA sequences in this sample. The rearrangement links TRBV19 to TRBJ2-7; a possible D gene is TRBD1 (5 bases). Germline assignment: CDR1 LNHDA and CDR2 SQIVND (reference sequence). The V gene lost 3 bases and the J gene lost 0 bases, with 6 bases spanning the gap. CDR3 length equals 13 residues. The CDR3 region is CASSIDSSYEQYF. The CDR3 bases are TGTGCCAGTAGTATCGACAGCTCCTACGAGCAGTACTTC.

The chain links TRBV9 to TRBJ2-7, with TRBD2 as a possible D gene (5 bases). Between the trimmed V and J ends, which lost 1 base and 7 bases, there was a span of 12 bases. There are 13 residues in the CDR3. CDR1 is SGDLS and CDR2 is YYNGEE in the germline V gene. The CDR3 coding sequence is TGTGCCAGCAGCGTAAAAGGGTCGGGGGAGCAGTACTTC. Translation: CASSVKGSGEQYF.

This chain links TRBV4-2 with TRBJ1-2; D remains unclear. Per the germline V gene, CDR1 is LGHNA and CDR2 is YNFKEQ. V shed 1 base and J shed 8 bases, with 11 bases lying between them. CDR3 length equals 13 residues. CDR3 nucleotide sequence: TGTGCCAGCAGCCAAGGTCCGGGGTTCGGCTACACCTTC. It encodes CASSQGPGFGYTF.

The V call is TRBV6-5, the J call TRBJ2-7, with a weak D call TRBD1 (5 bases). The CDR3 has 15 residues. The V and J ends lost 2 bases and 3 bases respectively, with 14 bases between them. The germline CDR1 and CDR2 sequences are MNHEY and SVGAGI. DNA of the CDR3: TGTGCCAGCAGTTACGGTCAGGGAAGTGGCTACGAGCAGTACTTC. It specifies CASSYGQGSGYEQYF.

Here the CDR3 reads CSAWVGTGEDYGYTF. CDR3 DNA: TGCAGCGCCTGGGTAGGGACAGGCGAGGACTATGGCTACACCTTC. V gene TRBV29-1 combines with J gene TRBJ1-2, with 8 bases aligning to TRBD1. Germline V gene lookup returns CDR1 SQVTM and CDR2 ANQGSEA. V lost 7 bases and J lost 3; bases outside the gene matches: 13. The CDR3 sequence is 15 residues long.

The chain is built from TRBV9 and TRBJ2-7; no reliable D call. CDR3 length equals 12 residues. Germline CDR1 reads SGDLS; CDR2 reads YYNGEE. V was clipped by 0 bases and J by 7 bases, with 8 bases between them. CDR3 amino acids: CASSVAEGEQYF. CDR3 DNA: TGTGCCAGCAGCGTAGCTGAAGGGGAGCAGTACTTC.

V and J are TRBV5-6 and TRBJ2-3, with D tentatively TRBD1 or TRBD2 (6 bases each). This CDR3 has 12 amino acids. The V gene lost 5 bases and the J gene lost 4 bases, with 8 bases spanning the gap. The germline gives CDR1 SGHDT, CDR2 YYEEEE. The CDR3 DNA sequence: TGTGCCAGCAGGGAGGGGGCAGATACGCAGTATTTT. Its protein product is CASREGADTQYF.

The chain uses TRBV6-1 and TRBJ1-5; no reliable D call. The CDR3 has 15 residues. V gave up 3 bases and J gave up 0 bases, with 9 bases separating them. Germline V gene lookup returns CDR1 MNHNS and CDR2 SASEGT. CDR3: CASSDNTYSNQPQHF. The DNA of the CDR3 is TGTGCCAGCAGTGATAACACCTATAGCAATCAGCCCCAGCATTTT.

The chain combines TRBV19 with TRBJ1-2; D is undetermined. This CDR3 is 12 amino acids long. In germline, CDR1 is LNHDA, CDR2 SQIVND (reference sequence). Trimming took 0 bases from V and 3 from J, leaving 2 bases between them. The CDR3, as DNA: TGTGCCAGTAGTATAGAACACTATGGCTACACCTTC. It specifies CASSIEHYGYTF.